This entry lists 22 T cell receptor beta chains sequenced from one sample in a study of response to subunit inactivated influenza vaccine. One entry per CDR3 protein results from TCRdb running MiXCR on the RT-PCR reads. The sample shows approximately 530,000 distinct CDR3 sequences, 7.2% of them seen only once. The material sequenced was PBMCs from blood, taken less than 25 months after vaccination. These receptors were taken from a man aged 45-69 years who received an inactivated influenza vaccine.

The CDR3 here is CASSQGTGLGNEKLFF. DNA for the CDR3: TGCGCCAGCAGCCAAGGAACAGGGTTGGGTAATGAAAAACTGTTTTTT. V gene TRBV4-3 combines with J gene TRBJ1-4; possibly TRBD1 for D (6 bases). The germline V gene encodes CDR1 LGHNA and CDR2 YSLEER. Trimming cost V 1 base and J 4 bases, with 13 bases left between them. The CDR3 runs to 16 residues.

This chain's CDR3 is CAWEAGVETQYF. The CDR3 region has the DNA TGTGCCTGGGAGGCGGGAGTGGAGACCCAGTACTTC. V usage is TRBV30 and J usage is TRBJ2-5; 7 bases are a match to TRBD2. Germline V gives CDR1 GTSNPN, CDR2 SVGIG (reference sequence). The CDR3 consists of 12 residues. V dropped 5 bases and J dropped 5; count of bases not matched to a gene: 5.

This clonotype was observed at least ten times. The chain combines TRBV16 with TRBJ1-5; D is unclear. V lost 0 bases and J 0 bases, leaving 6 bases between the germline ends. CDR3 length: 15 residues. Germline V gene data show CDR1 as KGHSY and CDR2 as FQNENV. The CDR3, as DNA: TGTGCCAGCAGCCAATCGGCAAATAGCAATCAGCCCCAGCATTTT. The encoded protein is CASSQSANSNQPQHF. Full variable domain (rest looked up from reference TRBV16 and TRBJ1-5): GEEVAQTPKHLVRGEGQKAKLYCAPIKGHSYVFWYQQVLKNEFKFLISFQNENVFDETGMPKERFSAKCLPNSPCSLEIQATKLEDSAVYFCASSQSANSNQPQHFGDGTRLSIL.

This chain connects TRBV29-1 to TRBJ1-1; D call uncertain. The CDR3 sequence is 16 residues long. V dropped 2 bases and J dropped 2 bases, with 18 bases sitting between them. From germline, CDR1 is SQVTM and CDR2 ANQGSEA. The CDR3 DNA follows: TGCAGCGTTGAAAACGTTGGTGTTAAAACAAACACTGAAGCTTTCTTT. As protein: CSVENVGVKTNTEAFF.

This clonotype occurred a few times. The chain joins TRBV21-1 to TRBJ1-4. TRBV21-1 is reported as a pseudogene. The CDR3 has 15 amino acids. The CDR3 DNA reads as TGTGCCAGCAGCAAAGCTGGGACAACTAATGAAAAACTGTTTTTT. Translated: CASSKAGTTNEKLFF.

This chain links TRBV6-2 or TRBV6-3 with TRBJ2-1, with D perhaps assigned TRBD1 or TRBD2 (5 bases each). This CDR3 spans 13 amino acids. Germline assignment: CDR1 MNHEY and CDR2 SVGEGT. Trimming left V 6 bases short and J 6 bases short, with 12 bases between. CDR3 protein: CASSPGPSNEQFF. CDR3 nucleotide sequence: TGTGCCAGCAGCCCGGGACCCTCCAATGAGCAGTTCTTC.

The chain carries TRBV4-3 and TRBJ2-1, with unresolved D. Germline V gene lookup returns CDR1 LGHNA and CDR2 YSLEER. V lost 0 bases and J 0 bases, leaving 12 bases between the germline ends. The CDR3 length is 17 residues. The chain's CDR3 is CASSQDWSSRSYNEQFF. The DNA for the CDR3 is TGCGCCAGCAGCCAAGATTGGAGTTCCCGCTCCTACAATGAGCAGTTCTTC.

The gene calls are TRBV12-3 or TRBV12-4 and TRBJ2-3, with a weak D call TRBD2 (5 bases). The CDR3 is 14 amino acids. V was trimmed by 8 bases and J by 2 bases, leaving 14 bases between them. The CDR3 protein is CASGIARFTDTQYF. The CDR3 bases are TGTGCCAGCGGAATAGCGAGATTCACAGATACGCAGTATTTT.

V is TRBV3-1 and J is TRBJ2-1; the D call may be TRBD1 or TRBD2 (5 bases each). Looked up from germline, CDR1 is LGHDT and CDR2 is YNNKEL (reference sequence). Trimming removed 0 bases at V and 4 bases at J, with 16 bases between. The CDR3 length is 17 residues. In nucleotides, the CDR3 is TGTGCCAGCAGCCAAGATCGGGGCAGGTTGAGATACAATGAGCAGTTCTTC. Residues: CASSQDRGRLRYNEQFF.

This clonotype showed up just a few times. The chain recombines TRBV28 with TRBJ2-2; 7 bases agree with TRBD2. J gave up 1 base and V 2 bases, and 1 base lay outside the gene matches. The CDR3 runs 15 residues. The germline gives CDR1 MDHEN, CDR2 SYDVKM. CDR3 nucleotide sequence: TGTGCCAGCAGTTTACCTAGCGGGAACACCGGGGAGCTGTTTTTT. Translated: CASSLPSGNTGELFF.

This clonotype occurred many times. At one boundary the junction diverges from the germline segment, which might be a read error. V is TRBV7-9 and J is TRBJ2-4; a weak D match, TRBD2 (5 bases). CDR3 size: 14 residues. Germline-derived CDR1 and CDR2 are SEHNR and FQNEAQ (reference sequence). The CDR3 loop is CAGSLGQVGDIQYF. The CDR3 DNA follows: TGTGCCGGCAGCTTAGGGCAGGTGGGAGACATTCAGTACTTC. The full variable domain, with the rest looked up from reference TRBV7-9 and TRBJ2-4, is DTGVSQNPRHKITKRGQNVTFRCDPISEHNRLYWYRQTLGQGPEFLTYFQNEAQLEKSRLLSDRFSAERPKGSFSTLEIQRTEQGDSAMYLCAGSLGQVGDIQYFGAGTRLSVL.

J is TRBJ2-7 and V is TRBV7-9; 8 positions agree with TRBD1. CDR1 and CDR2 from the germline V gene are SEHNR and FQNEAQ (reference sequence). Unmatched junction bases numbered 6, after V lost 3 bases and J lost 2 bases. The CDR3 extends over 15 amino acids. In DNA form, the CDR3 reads TGTGCCAGCAGCTTTGGACAGGGAATCGCCTACGAGCAGTACTTC. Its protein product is CASSFGQGIAYEQYF.

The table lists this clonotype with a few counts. CDR3 amino acids: CASSLSPRYTDTQYF. The DNA for the CDR3 is TGTGCCAGCAGTTTATCGCCGCGGTACACAGATACGCAGTATTTT. V usage is TRBV27 and J usage is TRBJ2-3; D is uncertain. The length of the CDR3 is 15 residues. The germline CDR1 and CDR2 sequences are MNHEY and SMNVEV (reference sequence). V lost 0 bases and J lost 2, with 9 bases in between.

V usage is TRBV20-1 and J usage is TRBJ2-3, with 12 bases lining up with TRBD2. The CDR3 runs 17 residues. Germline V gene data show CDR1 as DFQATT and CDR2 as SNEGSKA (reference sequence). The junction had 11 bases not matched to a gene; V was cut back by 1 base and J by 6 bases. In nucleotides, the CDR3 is TGCAGTGCTAGAGGACAGGGACTAGCGGGCCCCTTGGATACGCAGTATTTT. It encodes CSARGQGLAGPLDTQYF.

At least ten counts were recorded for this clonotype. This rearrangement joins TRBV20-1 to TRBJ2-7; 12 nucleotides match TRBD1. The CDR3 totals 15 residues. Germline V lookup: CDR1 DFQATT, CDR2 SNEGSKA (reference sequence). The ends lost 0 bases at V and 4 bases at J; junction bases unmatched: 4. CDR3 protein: CSAREWGQGAYEQYF. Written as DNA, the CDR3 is TGCAGTGCTAGAGAATGGGGACAGGGGGCTTACGAGCAGTACTTC.

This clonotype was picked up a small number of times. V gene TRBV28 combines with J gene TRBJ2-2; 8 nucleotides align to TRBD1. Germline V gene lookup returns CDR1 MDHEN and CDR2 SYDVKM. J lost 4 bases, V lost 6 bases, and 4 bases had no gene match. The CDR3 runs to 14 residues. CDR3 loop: CASRRTGSTGELFF. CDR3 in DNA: TGTGCCAGCAGGCGGACAGGGTCCACCGGGGAGCTGTTTTTT.

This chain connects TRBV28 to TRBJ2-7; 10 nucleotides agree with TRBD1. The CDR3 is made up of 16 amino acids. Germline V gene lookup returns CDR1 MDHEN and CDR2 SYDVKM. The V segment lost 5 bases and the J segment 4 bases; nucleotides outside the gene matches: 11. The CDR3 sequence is CASSPLEPGQGYEQYF. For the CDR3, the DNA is TGTGCCAGCAGTCCCCTCGAACCGGGACAGGGGTACGAGCAGTACTTC.

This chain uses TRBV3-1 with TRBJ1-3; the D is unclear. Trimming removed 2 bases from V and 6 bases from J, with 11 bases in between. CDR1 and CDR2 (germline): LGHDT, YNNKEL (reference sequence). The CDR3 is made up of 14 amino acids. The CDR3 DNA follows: TGTGCCAGCAGCCAAAGGGAGACAACAAACACCATATATTTT. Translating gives CASSQRETTNTIYF.

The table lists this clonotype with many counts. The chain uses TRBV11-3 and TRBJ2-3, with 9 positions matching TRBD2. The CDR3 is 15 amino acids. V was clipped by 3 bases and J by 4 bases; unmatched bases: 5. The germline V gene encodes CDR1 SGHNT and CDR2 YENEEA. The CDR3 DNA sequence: TGTGCCAGCAGCTTGATAGCGGGGGCTGCAGATACGCAGTATTTT. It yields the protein CASSLIAGAADTQYF.

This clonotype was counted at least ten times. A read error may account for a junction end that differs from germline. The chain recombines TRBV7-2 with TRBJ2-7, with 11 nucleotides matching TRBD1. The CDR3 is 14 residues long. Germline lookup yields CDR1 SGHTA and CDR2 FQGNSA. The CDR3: CASSLALPGQGVDF. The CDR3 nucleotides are TGTGCCAGCAGCTTAGCTCTGCCGGGACAGGGGGTGGACTTC.

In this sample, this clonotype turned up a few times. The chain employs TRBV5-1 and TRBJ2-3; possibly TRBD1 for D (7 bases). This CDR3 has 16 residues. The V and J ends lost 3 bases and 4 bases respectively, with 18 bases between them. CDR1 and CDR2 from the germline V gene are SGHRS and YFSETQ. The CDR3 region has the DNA TGCGCCAGCAGCTCGAACCCTCAGGGGGGCCCAGATACGCAGTATTTT. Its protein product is CASSSNPQGGPDTQYF.

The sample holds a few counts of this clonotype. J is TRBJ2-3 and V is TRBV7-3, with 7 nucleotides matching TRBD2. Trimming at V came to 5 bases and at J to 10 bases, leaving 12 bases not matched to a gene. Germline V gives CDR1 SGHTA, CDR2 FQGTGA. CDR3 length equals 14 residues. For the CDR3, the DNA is TGTGCCAGCAGCACTAACACGAGGGAGGGCCCGCAGTATTTT. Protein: CASSTNTREGPQYF.